The rows below give T cell receptor beta chains drawn from one sample of a study of CD8 T cells in ankylosing spondylitis. TCRdb reprocessed the 5' RACE reads via MiXCR and lists one record per CDR3 protein. Of about 340,000 distinct CDR3 sequences listed, about 20% were seen once; the top ten hold less than 15%. The sample consisted of blood, either unsorted or a sorted T cell fraction (not recorded which). The receptors here all came from a male donor with ankylosing spondylitis or in good health (not recorded which). CDR3s include the opening cysteine and the closing phenylalanine or tryptophan. The D gene is left open where the match is weak. Clone size, where shown, is once, few, many, or a class for clones that have expanded.

CDR3aa	CDR3nt	d_gene	v_gene	j_gene	abundance
CSVRGKGGNTEAFF	TGCAGCGTTCGAGGGAAGGGAGGGAACACTGAAGCTTTCTTT	NA	TRBV29-1	TRBJ1-1	few
CSAEGDRSYNEQFF	TGCAGTGCCGAAGGAGACCGCTCCTACAATGAGCAGTTCTTC	NA	TRBV20-1	TRBJ2-1	NA
CSVEERGYGELFF	TGCAGCGTTGAAGAGAGGGGGTACGGGGAGCTGTTTTTT	NA	TRBV29-1	TRBJ2-2	few
CASSATTGGRETQYF	TGTGCCAGCAGCGCCACTACCGGGGGGCGAGAGACCCAGTACTTC	NA	TRBV7-9	TRBJ2-5	few
CASSEFRGYEQFF	TGTGCCAGCAGTGAATTCAGGGGCTATGAGCAGTTCTTC	NA	TRBV2	TRBJ2-1	NA
CASTQGTIDTQYF	TGTGCCAGCACCCAGGGGACAATCGATACGCAGTATTTT	NA	TRBV7-9	TRBJ2-3	few
CASSLEGAFSYNEQFF	TGCGCCAGCAGCTTGGAGGGGGCTTTCTCCTACAATGAGCAGTTCTTC	TRBD1	TRBV5-1	TRBJ2-1	NA
CASSQGVRGQEQYF	TGTGCCAGCAGCCAAGGCGTCCGGGGGCAGGAGCAGTACTTC	NA	TRBV3-1	TRBJ2-7	NA
CASSEGRGVVFYNSPLHF	TGTGCCAGCAGTGAGGGTCGCGGGGTGGTGTTCTATAATTCACCCCTCCACTTT	NA	TRBV6-4	TRBJ1-6	few
CSARDPLYGYTF	TGCAGTGCTAGAGATCCGCTTTATGGCTACACCTTC	NA	TRBV20-1	TRBJ1-2	few
CASSSRDTVFYNEQFF	TGTGCCAGCAGCTCCCGGGACACAGTTTTCTACAATGAGCAGTTCTTC	NA	TRBV11-2	TRBJ2-1	NA
CASSLKGQGAWETQYF	TGTGCCAGCAGCCTAAAGGGGCAGGGGGCTTGGGAGACCCAGTACTTC	TRBD1	TRBV12-3/TRBV12-4	TRBJ2-5	NA
CASSPQGWDTEAFF	TGTGCCAGCAGCCCACAGGGGTGGGACACTGAAGCTTTCTTT	TRBD1	TRBV12-3/TRBV12-4	TRBJ1-1	few
CASSDMDAFRTQYF	TGTGCCAGCAGCGACATGGATGCCTTTAGGACCCAGTACTTC	NA	TRBV2	TRBJ2-5	NA
CASSLGDRVNTQYF	TGTGCCAGCAGTTTAGGGGACAGGGTTAATACGCAGTATTTT	TRBD1	TRBV27	TRBJ2-3	NA
CASRSTGYEQYF	TGTGCCAGCAGGTCTACAGGCTACGAGCAGTACTTC	NA	TRBV6-5	TRBJ2-7	few
CASSLFYTVGAQETQYF	TGTGCCAGCAGCCTATTCTATACAGTTGGGGCCCAAGAGACCCAGTACTTC	NA	TRBV27	TRBJ2-5	NA
CASSPLIGALAGSYNEQFF	TGTGCCAGCAGTCCCTTGATTGGGGCTCTGGCGGGAAGCTACAATGAGCAGTTCTTC	NA	TRBV25-1	TRBJ2-1	NA
CASSDRGANTEAFF	TGTGCCAGCAGCGACCGCGGGGCGAACACTGAAGCTTTCTTT	NA	TRBV5-6	TRBJ1-1	NA
CASSLGVGSEQFF	TGTGCCAGCAGTTTAGGGGTGGGGAGTGAGCAGTTCTTC	NA	TRBV12-3/TRBV12-4	TRBJ2-1	few
CASSTGLSSYEQYF	TGTGCCAGCAGTACTGGCCTGAGCTCCTACGAGCAGTACTTC	NA	TRBV12-3/TRBV12-4	TRBJ2-7	few
CATSRGNSPLHF	TGTGCCACCAGCAGAGGGAATTCACCCCTCCACTTT	NA	TRBV15	TRBJ1-6	NA
CATSSTTGRWSSTDTQYF	TGTGCCACCAGCAGTACGACAGGGCGATGGTCTAGCACAGATACGCAGTATTTT	TRBD1	TRBV15	TRBJ2-3	few
CASSLLASGAPNTGELFF	TGCGCCAGCAGCTTGCTTGCTAGCGGGGCTCCGAACACCGGGGAGCTGTTTTTT	TRBD2	TRBV5-1	TRBJ2-2	NA
CASSLAWAPGYEQYF	TGTGCCAGCAGTTTGGCATGGGCTCCGGGCTACGAGCAGTACTTC	NA	TRBV12-3/TRBV12-4	TRBJ2-7	NA
CASRDRVGGELFF	TGTGCCAGCAGGGACAGGGTTGGCGGGGAGCTGTTTTTT	TRBD1	TRBV6-1	TRBJ2-2	many
CASSPGQGASGGSYNEQFF	TGTGCCAGCAGCCCGGGACAGGGGGCCAGCGGTGGCTCCTACAATGAGCAGTTCTTC	TRBD1	TRBV2	TRBJ2-1	few
CSVFLAQGQETQYF	TGCAGCGTTTTTCTGGCGCAGGGTCAAGAGACCCAGTACTTC	NA	TRBV29-1	TRBJ2-5	NA
CASSWSPGQGAGYYGYTF	TGCGCCAGCAGCTGGAGCCCGGGACAGGGGGCAGGATACTATGGCTACACCTTC	TRBD1	TRBV5-1	TRBJ1-2	NA
CASSFELSAYNEQFF	TGTGCCAGCAGCTTTGAACTCTCAGCCTACAATGAGCAGTTCTTC	NA	TRBV7-9	TRBJ2-1	NA
CASSLSPGEQYF	TGTGCCAGCAGTTTATCCCCCGGCGAGCAGTACTTC	NA	TRBV12-3/TRBV12-4	TRBJ2-7	many
CASQGELEAFF	TGTGCCAGCCAAGGGGAACTTGAAGCTTTCTTT	NA	TRBV27	TRBJ1-1	NA
CSVETGTGSYEQYF	TGCAGCGTTGAAACCGGGACAGGCTCCTACGAGCAGTACTTC	TRBD1	TRBV29-1	TRBJ2-7	NA
CASSQTGVQSPLHF	TGTGCCAGCAGCCAAACAGGGGTTCAATCACCCCTCCACTTT	TRBD1	TRBV9	TRBJ1-6	few
CASSLGDYGTQSTDTQYF	TGTGCCAGCAGCTTAGGAGACTACGGGACCCAGAGCACAGATACGCAGTATTTT	NA	TRBV11-2	TRBJ2-3	few
CASSQGGRYEQYF	TGTGCCAGCAGCCAGGGAGGGAGATACGAGCAGTACTTC	TRBD2	TRBV12-3/TRBV12-4	TRBJ2-7	NA
CASSLEDPAGGYTF	TGCGCCAGCAGCTTGGAGGACCCGGCGGGTGGCTACACCTTC	NA	TRBV5-1	TRBJ1-2	few
CASNSGTDYEQYF	TGTGCCAGCAATTCCGGGACGGATTACGAGCAGTACTTC	NA	TRBV6-5	TRBJ2-7	few
CAWRPPPSYEQYF	TGTGCCTGGAGACCCCCCCCTTCCTACGAGCAGTACTTC	NA	TRBV30	TRBJ2-7	once